This TCR beta chain originates from a study of shared clonotypes between healthy human individuals. Comment on this clone: The antigen is not known.

The CDR3 runs to 16 residues. V shed 0 bases and J shed 1 base, with 10 bases lying between them. Germline V gene lookup returns CDR1 SGHKS and CDR2 YYEKEE (reference sequence). Study-wide findings and caveats: Researchers found naive subsets generally carried larger estimated richness than memory subsets. The authors sampled blood alone, and tissue repertoires likely differ. Sequencing depth was predicted to influence how clonotypes are shared among donors.

Sequencing was performed with immunoSEQ multiplex PCR; in TCRdb, only in-frame clones are kept and a portion is missing. This table has more than 2 million clones, approximately 95% appearing once. The clonotype originates from a man aged 18-30 years in good health. J is TRBJ2-2 and V is TRBV5-5; D possibly uses TRBD1 or TRBD2 (5 bases each). Material: naive CD4+ T cells sorted from blood. Stated subset: CD45RA+ positively selected. CDR3 sequence reads: CASSLDTGQNTGELFF. As DNA, the CDR3 is TGTGCCAGCAGCTTGGATACGGGGCAGAACACCGGGGAGCTGTTTTTT.